The 9 T cell receptor beta chains given below trace back to one sample, sequenced in a study of blood T cells in healthy people across ages. It was with a sample-barcoded 5' primer and a J-beta primer mix that a second PCR of roughly 7 to 11 cycles was run. Each CDR3 protein is one row after TCRdb ran MiXCR on the 5' RACE reads. This table has hundreds of thousands of distinct CDR3 sequences, approximately 49% appearing once. The sample consisted of blood. Receptors were obtained from a woman aged 60-75 years in good health.

V usage is TRBV20-1 and J usage is TRBJ2-3, with a possible D match to TRBD1 (6 bases). The ends were cut back, 1 base at V and 1 base at J, with 12 bases in the middle. Per germline, CDR1 DFQATT and CDR2 SNEGSKA (reference sequence). This CDR3 contains 15 residues. The CDR3 reads CSARGGGFGTDTQYF. The CDR3 DNA reads TGCAGTGCTAGAGGTGGGGGCTTCGGCACAGATACGCAGTATTTT.

The chain has TRBV29-1 and TRBJ2-3; 12 bases line up with TRBD2. V lost 6 bases and J lost 3; bases outside the gene matches: 10. The CDR3 runs 16 residues. CDR1 and CDR2 (germline): SQVTM, ANQGSEA. The CDR3 DNA sequence: TGCAGCGTACCAACCTTGACTAGCGGGAGAACAGATACGCAGTATTTT. Amino acids: CSVPTLTSGRTDTQYF.

This clonotype was seen only a few times. The V gene is TRBV12-3 or TRBV12-4, the J gene TRBJ2-1; D is uncertain. The J call may be wrong; the DNA end is better matched by TRBJ2-7. This CDR3 has 15 residues. The CDR3 sequence: CASSLRVVGYNEQYF. CDR3 sequence (DNA): TGTGCCAGCAGTCTCCGGGTAGTTGGATACAATGAGCAGTACTTC.

In its sample, this clonotype was seen a few times. The genes are TRBV5-1 and TRBJ1-1, with unresolved D. V lost 3 bases and J lost 1, with 10 bases in between. The length of the CDR3 is 14 residues. From germline, CDR1 is SGHRS and CDR2 YFSETQ. The CDR3 is CASSSRERNTEAFF. The CDR3 DNA sequence: TGCGCCAGCAGCTCCCGAGAAAGGAACACTGAAGCTTTCTTT. The variable domain in full, completed from reference TRBV5-1 and TRBJ1-1, reads KAGVTQTPRYLIKTRGQQVTLSCSPISGHRSVSWYQQTPGQGLQFLFEYFSETQRNKGNFPGRFSGRQFSNSRSEMNVSTLELGDSALYLCASSSRERNTEAFFGQGTRLTVV.

J is TRBJ2-3 and V is TRBV15, with 11 bases matching TRBD2. V was pared by 2 bases and J by 0 bases, with 7 bases of the junction left unmatched. CDR3 length equals 18 residues. Germline V gene lookup returns CDR1 LNHNV and CDR2 YYDKDF (reference sequence). The CDR3 loop is CATSRTKLAGVSTDTQYF. CDR3 nucleotides: TGTGCCACCAGCAGAACTAAACTAGCGGGAGTGAGCACAGATACGCAGTATTTT.

The chain couples TRBV29-1 to TRBJ1-4; TRBD1 matches 8 bases. The CDR3 is 13 residues long. V shed 4 bases, J shed 7 bases, and the junction held 5 bases outside the gene matches. CDR1 and CDR2 (germline): SQVTM, ANQGSEA. The CDR3 DNA reads as TGCAGCGTTGGTCCAGGGGGCGGTGAAAAACTGTTTTTT. It yields the protein CSVGPGGGEKLFF. The whole variable domain, filled in from reference TRBV29-1 and TRBJ1-4, reads SAVISQKPSRDICQRGTSLTIQCQVDSQVTMMFWYRQQPGQSLTLIATANQGSEATYESGFVIDKFPISRPNLTFSTLTVSNMSPEDSSIYLCSVGPGGGEKLFFGSGTQLSVL.

The J gene is TRBJ1-1, the V gene TRBV14; D is undetermined. The V gene's germline CDR1 is SGHDN and CDR2 FVKESK. The CDR3 length is 16 residues. Trimming took 0 bases from V and 4 from J, leaving 15 bases between them. The CDR3 coding sequence is TGTGCCAGCAGCCAAGATCTAAACTACGACGGCACTGAAGCTTTCTTT. It codes for CASSQDLNYDGTEAFF.

V and J are TRBV20-1 and TRBJ2-1, with 7 nucleotides matching TRBD2. Germline CDR1 and CDR2: DFQATT and SNEGSKA (reference sequence). The CDR3 contains 14 residues. J gave up 12 bases and V 5 bases, and 16 bases lay outside the gene matches. The CDR3 protein is CSAEDGRRSDTQFF. The CDR3 DNA reads as TGCAGTGCTGAAGACGGGAGGCGATCAGATACGCAGTTCTTC.

Concerning this clonotype itself: Germline is not matched at one junction end, which may reflect a read error. The V call is TRBV2, the J call TRBJ1-2, with TRBD1 as a possible D gene (5 bases). In germline, CDR1 is SNHLY, CDR2 FYNNEI. The CDR3 runs to 14 residues. CDR3 nucleotide sequence: TGTACCAGCAGTGAAGGTGGCCTGAGGGGTGGCTACACCTTC. The encoded protein is CTSSEGGLRGGYTF. The entire variable domain, with the rest obtained from reference TRBV2 and TRBJ1-2, is as follows: EPEVTQTPSHQVTQMGQEVILRCVPISNHLYFYWYRQILGQKVEFLVSFYNNEISEKSEIFDDQFSVERPDGSNFTLKIRSTKLEDSAMYFCTSSEGGLRGGYTFGSGTRLTVV.